Each of the 2 T cell receptor beta chains below was sequenced from the same sample in a study of CD8 T cells in ankylosing spondylitis. Broader study findings: Characteristic, it appeared, of ankylosing spondylitis blood was a TCR beta motif of about eight highly homologous variants.

TCRdb redid the calling of the 5' RACE reads with MiXCR, one entry per CDR3 protein. The top ten clones hold 3% to 4.5% of a sample with about 510,000 distinct CDR3 sequences, under 5.5% of them seen once. No cognate antigen is known for these TCRs. The sequenced material came from blood, either unsorted or a sorted T cell fraction (not recorded which). The receptors were gathered from a male donor with ankylosing spondylitis.

This clonotype was seen repeatedly, ten times or more. This chain connects TRBV5-5 to TRBJ1-5; no firm D call. Germline values: CDR1 SGHKS, CDR2 YYEKEE (reference sequence). Trimming left V 1 base short and J 0 bases short, with 11 bases between. The CDR3 has 16 amino acids. CDR3 loop: CASSLSLRDSNQPQHF. The CDR3 DNA is TGTGCCAGCAGCTTGAGTCTGAGGGATAGCAATCAGCCCCAGCATTTT.

This clonotype was detected many times. This chain links TRBV28 with TRBJ2-1; 7 nucleotides agree with TRBD1. V lost 5 bases and J lost 9; bases outside the gene matches: 7. CDR1 is MDHEN, CDR2 SYDVKM, per germline. This CDR3 is 13 amino acids long. The CDR3 DNA reads as TGTGCCAGCAGTCGACAGGGACGCGTTGAGCAGTTCTTC. It encodes CASSRQGRVEQFF.